This T cell receptor beta chain was found in a study of shared clonotypes between healthy human individuals. Replicate PCRs run on sorted subsets employed approximately 200 ng DNA, 25,000 to 35,000 T cell genomes. Profiled with immunoSEQ multiplex PCR; TCRdb holds only in-frame clones, not every one. Of about a million clones listed, roughly 77% are singletons. Trimming removed 4 bases at V and 6 bases at J, with 13 bases between. Germline loops: CDR1 SGHRS, CDR2 YFSETQ. The CDR3 spans 13 residues. Every contributor of samples was a Caucasian grown-up residing in Nashville, Tennessee. This chain links TRBV5-1 with TRBJ1-1; possibly TRBD1 for D (6 bases). The TCR originated in a man aged 18 to 30 in good health. Some clones in this sample may be carry-over from other donors' samples. The sample taken for sequencing was memory CD4+ T cells from PBMCs. Subset specified: CD45RA-negative fraction. CDR3 in DNA: TGCGCCAGCAGCCTGGACAGCCTGGCTGAAGCTTTCTTT. It codes for CASSLDSLAEAFF.